Presented here are 29 T cell receptor beta chains from one specimen sequenced in a study of shared clonotypes between healthy human individuals. The data were produced by immunoSEQ multiplex PCR, yet TCRdb's version contains in-frame clones alone and is incomplete. The table lists 2 million or so clones, over 85% of them singletons. Terminally differentiated effector memory CD45RA+ cells were left out of the naive CD8 fraction, which was CD45RO-negative and positively selected for CCR7. The specimen sequenced was naive CD8+ T cells sorted from blood. The source of these receptors is a man between 18 and 35 years old in good health.

The V and J genes are TRBV29-1 and TRBJ1-1; tentatively, D is TRBD1 (5 bases). The CDR3 totals 15 residues. V dropped 5 bases and J dropped 0 bases, with 16 bases sitting between them. Germline V gives CDR1 SQVTM, CDR2 ANQGSEA. In DNA form, the CDR3 reads TGCAGCGTTTTTGGCGACAGCTCGATGAACACTGAAGCTTTCTTT. Translated, it gives CSVFGDSSMNTEAFF.

The genes are TRBV4-1 and TRBJ2-5; a weak D match, TRBD2 (6 bases). This CDR3 contains 16 residues. Germline CDR1 is MGHRA and CDR2 is YSYEKL. V was clipped by 3 bases and J by 7 bases, with 21 bases between them. CDR3 amino acids: CASSQGGAAYFGTQYF. Written as DNA, the CDR3 is TGCGCCAGCAGCCAGGGGGGTGCAGCGTACTTCGGGACCCAGTACTTC.

The chain carries TRBV5-6 and TRBJ2-1; the D is unclear. Trimming pared 4 bases from V and 0 bases from J, leaving 8 bases between. The germline gives CDR1 SGHDT, CDR2 YYEEEE. The CDR3 runs to 14 residues. CDR3 DNA sequence: TGTGCCAGCAGCCATCCCGGCTCCTACAATGAGCAGTTCTTC. It encodes CASSHPGSYNEQFF.

This clone was observed a few times. CDR3 DNA sequence: TGCGCCAGCAGCTTTAAGTCGGCCGGCGATACGCAGTATTTT. This encodes CASSFKSAGDTQYF. The chain combines TRBV5-1 with TRBJ2-3; the D is unclear. The V end lost 2 bases, the J end lost 6 bases, and 13 bases lay between the germline ends. Germline CDR1 and CDR2: SGHRS and YFSETQ. The CDR3 runs 14 residues.

This rearrangement joins TRBV5-4 to TRBJ2-2, with 10 nucleotides matching TRBD2. The CDR3 contains 16 residues. From germline, CDR1 is SGHNT and CDR2 YYREEE (reference sequence). V was clipped by 5 bases and J by 1 base; unmatched bases: 5. The CDR3 DNA reads as TGTGCCAGCAGGGAAGCGGGAGGGATGAACACCGGGGAGCTGTTTTTT. Translated: CASREAGGMNTGELFF.

V is TRBV12-5 and J is TRBJ2-1, with D perhaps matching TRBD1 (6 bases). This CDR3 has 14 residues. The V end lost 4 bases, the J end lost 4 bases, and 11 bases lay between the germline ends. The germline CDR1 and CDR2 sequences are LGHNT and FRNRAP. The CDR3 DNA is TGTGCTAGTGGTTCCAGGGGATCGTACAATGAGCAGTTCTTC. This codes for CASGSRGSYNEQFF.

This CDR3 reads CASSVGGLAGQFF. The CDR3 DNA reads TGTGCCAGCAGCGTAGGGGGACTAGCGGGGCAGTTCTTC. The chain employs TRBV9 and TRBJ2-1; the match to TRBD2 covers 12 bases. The CDR3 spans 13 residues. Germline V gene lookup returns CDR1 SGDLS and CDR2 YYNGEE. With V trimmed by 0 bases and J by 12 bases, 1 base remained unmatched.

The V call is TRBV7-9, the J call TRBJ1-2, with 7 bases aligning to TRBD1. Germline V gene data show CDR1 as SEHNR and CDR2 as FQNEAQ (reference sequence). CDR3 length equals 16 residues. The J segment lost 5 bases and the V segment lost 1 base, leaving 10 bases of the junction unmatched. As DNA, the CDR3 is TGTGCCAGCAGCTTAGGACAGGGAAGGTTGGCATATGGCTACACCTTC. It specifies CASSLGQGRLAYGYTF.

The J gene is TRBJ1-6, the V gene TRBV6-1, with D perhaps TRBD1 (5 bases). The V end was cut by 2 bases, the J end by 2 bases, with 10 bases between. The CDR3 contains 16 residues. Per germline, CDR1 MNHNS and CDR2 SASEGT. This CDR3 is CASSEYRTPYNSPLHF. Written as DNA, the CDR3 is TGTGCCAGCAGTGAATATAGGACACCCTATAATTCACCCCTCCACTTT.

This chain uses TRBV6-6 with TRBJ2-1; 8 bases align to TRBD2. Germline CDR1 reads MNHNY; CDR2 reads SVGAGI (reference sequence). V gave up 3 bases and J gave up 6 bases; unmatched junction bases: 7. CDR3 size: 15 residues. CDR3 DNA sequence: TGTGCCAGCAGTTATACGAGCGGGAGATCCAATGAGCAGTTCTTC. The encoded protein is CASSYTSGRSNEQFF.

This clone occurred once. The gene calls are TRBV2 and TRBJ1-4; D ambiguous. V shed 3 bases and J shed 5 bases, with 13 bases lying between them. Germline CDR1 and CDR2: SNHLY and FYNNEI. The CDR3 is 15 amino acids. The CDR3 DNA reads as TGTGCCAGCAGTGATTTCGACGGTCCAAATGAAAAACTGTTTTTT. Translating gives CASSDFDGPNEKLFF.

V gene TRBV27 combines with J gene TRBJ2-1; unclear D gene. The CDR3 is 14 residues long. Trimming stripped 0 bases from V and 5 bases from J, with 8 bases between. CDR1 MNHEY and CDR2 SMNVEV come from the germline V gene (reference sequence). The DNA of the CDR3 is TGTGCCAGCAGTTTATCGCCCGATAACAATGAGCAGTTCTTC. Protein product: CASSLSPDNNEQFF.

The chain employs TRBV2 and TRBJ2-7; weak D call: TRBD2 (6 bases). Germline assignment: CDR1 SNHLY and CDR2 FYNNEI. Trimming took 7 bases from V and 4 from J, leaving 17 bases between them. This CDR3 is built from 14 residues. The CDR3 region has the DNA TGTGCCAGCATACCGCGTAGCGGAACTTACGAGCAGTACTTC. Protein sequence: CASIPRSGTYEQYF.

The chain employs TRBV4-1 and TRBJ2-1; 9 nucleotides line up with TRBD2. Trimming cost V 0 bases and J 4 bases; bases outside gene matches: 7. CDR1 is MGHRA, CDR2 YSYEKL, per germline. The CDR3 has 17 residues. This chain's CDR3 is CASSQDFAGGLYNEQFF. Here the CDR3 DNA reads TGCGCCAGCAGCCAAGATTTTGCGGGGGGGCTTTACAATGAGCAGTTCTTC.

This sequence joins TRBV7-9 and TRBJ1-5; D remains ambiguous. Germline values: CDR1 SEHNR, CDR2 FQNEAQ (reference sequence). Trimming pared 1 base from V and 5 bases from J, leaving 9 bases between. The CDR3 contains 14 residues. The CDR3 DNA reads as TGTGCCAGCAGCTTAGGGGGAAGGGATCAGCCCCAGCATTTT. This sequence encodes CASSLGGRDQPQHF.

The CDR3 reads CASSIDQRGSGELFF. The CDR3 DNA reads TGTGCCAGCAGCATAGACCAACGGGGATCCGGGGAGCTGTTTTTT. The chain couples TRBV5-6 to TRBJ2-2, with D possibly being TRBD2 (5 bases). V was shortened by 4 bases and J by 6 bases, with 16 bases between the two germline ends. CDR1 SGHDT and CDR2 YYEEEE come from the germline V gene. The CDR3 has 15 amino acids.

The V call is TRBV27, the J call TRBJ2-5; D gene ambiguous. V lost 0 bases to trimming and J lost 5 bases, with 10 bases between them. Germline CDR1 MNHEY, CDR2 SMNVEV (reference sequence). This CDR3 is 14 amino acids long. Written as DNA, the CDR3 is TGTGCCAGCAGTTTATCGGGTTCCCGCGAGACCCAGTACTTC. Encoded protein: CASSLSGSRETQYF.

This sequence joins TRBV4-1 and TRBJ1-1; D is ambiguous. CDR3 size: 13 residues. V was cut by 3 bases and J by 8 bases, with 13 bases left in between. Germline CDR1 reads MGHRA; CDR2 reads YSYEKL. CDR3 in DNA: TGCGCCAGCAGCCATCGGACTTCCCCCGAAGCTTTCTTT. The encoded protein is CASSHRTSPEAFF.

As regards this clone: Different DNA sequences within this sample yield the same CDR3. The rearrangement joins TRBV13 to TRBJ1-1, with D perhaps matching TRBD1 (5 bases). Germline V gene lookup returns CDR1 PRHDT and CDR2 FYEKMQ (reference sequence). Trimming shortened V by 3 bases and J by 0 bases, and 8 bases separated the two germline ends. The CDR3 spans 14 residues. As DNA, the CDR3 is TGTGCCAGCAGCTTGGTAGGGGTGAACACTGAAGCTTTCTTT. Translation gives CASSLVGVNTEAFF.

The rearrangement uses TRBV6-5 and TRBJ2-4; D might be TRBD2 (6 bases). The germline V and J ends were trimmed by 4 bases and 9 bases, with 10 bases remaining between them. Germline-derived CDR1 and CDR2 are MNHEY and SVGAGI. The CDR3 contains 12 residues. The CDR3 is CASSSGEGIQYF. The CDR3 bases are TGTGCCAGCAGTTCGGGAGAGGGCATTCAGTACTTC.

The chain recombines TRBV2 with TRBJ2-3, with 9 bases matching TRBD1. Germline lookup yields CDR1 SNHLY and CDR2 FYNNEI. V lost 11 bases to trimming and J lost 0 bases; unmatched junction nucleotides: 12. There are 16 residues in the CDR3. CDR3 loop: CAGVGDREASTDTQYF. CDR3 in DNA: TGTGCCGGGGTGGGGGACAGGGAAGCTAGCACAGATACGCAGTATTTT.

This rearrangement joins TRBV6-1 to TRBJ1-2; D is possibly TRBD1 (5 bases). V lost 7 bases, J lost 0 bases, and 15 bases lay in between. Germline assignment: CDR1 MNHNS and CDR2 SASEGT. This CDR3 comprises 15 residues. CDR3 amino acids: CASIETAYTNYGYTF. In DNA, the CDR3 is TGTGCCAGCATAGAGACAGCGTATACTAACTATGGCTACACCTTC.

The chain combines TRBV29-1 with TRBJ2-1, with 11 nucleotides matching TRBD2. This CDR3 region has 15 residues. The junction had 9 bases not matched to a gene; V was cut back by 6 bases and J by 5 bases. The germline gives CDR1 SQVTM, CDR2 ANQGSEA. Here the CDR3 reads CSVQGTSGSNNEQFF. CDR3 nucleotide sequence: TGCAGCGTCCAAGGGACTAGCGGTTCGAACAATGAGCAGTTCTTC.

This chain links TRBV28 with TRBJ2-5; D uncertain. Per germline, CDR1 MDHEN and CDR2 SYDVKM. This CDR3 is built from 13 residues. Trimming took off 1 base at V and 1 base at J, with 4 bases between the two ends. This CDR3 reads CASSLSFQETQYF. In DNA form, the CDR3 reads TGTGCCAGCAGTTTATCGTTCCAAGAGACCCAGTACTTC.

This chain links TRBV6-5 with TRBJ2-5, with D uncertain. Trimming removed 6 bases from V and 5 bases from J, with 13 bases in between. CDR3 length: 13 amino acids. From germline, CDR1 is MNHEY and CDR2 SVGAGI. The chain's CDR3 is CASRLGPGETQYF. CDR3 nucleotides: TGTGCCAGCAGATTGGGTCCTGGGGAGACCCAGTACTTC.

This clone was seen once. This rearrangement joins TRBV15 to TRBJ2-7, with 8 bases matching TRBD1. Germline trimming cut 0 bases from V and 0 bases from J; bases unmatched to any gene: 22. The CDR3 contains 22 residues. Germline V gene data show CDR1 as LNHNV and CDR2 as YYDKDF (reference sequence). The CDR3 loop is CATSRDHSDPGQAYRSSYEQYF. The CDR3 coding sequence is TGTGCCACCAGCAGAGACCATTCTGACCCGGGACAGGCGTATAGGAGCTCCTACGAGCAGTACTTC.

The chain employs TRBV7-8 and TRBJ2-5; possibly TRBD1 for D (6 bases). The germline V gene encodes CDR1 SGHVS and CDR2 FQNEAQ. This CDR3 contains 16 residues. Trimming removed 1 base at V and 0 bases at J, with 12 bases between. CDR3 in amino acids: CASSLEAGDDQETQYF. The CDR3 DNA sequence: TGTGCCAGCAGCTTAGAGGCAGGGGATGACCAAGAGACCCAGTACTTC.

CDR3 bases: TGTGCCAGCAGCCTCAGGACAGGGGCGAACTATGGCTACACCTTC. Translated: CASSLRTGANYGYTF. The V call is TRBV13, the J call TRBJ1-2; 9 nucleotides match TRBD1. Germline loops: CDR1 PRHDT, CDR2 FYEKMQ (reference sequence). V dropped 5 bases and J dropped 2; count of bases not matched to a gene: 6. The CDR3 is 15 residues long.

The V gene is TRBV29-1, the J gene TRBJ2-7; D is perhaps TRBD2 (6 bases). Germline assignment: CDR1 SQVTM and CDR2 ANQGSEA. The CDR3 contains 12 residues. Trimming shortened V by 6 bases and J by 3 bases, and 12 bases separated the two germline ends. The CDR3 DNA reads as TGCAGCGTCGGGCTGGGAGGCTACGAGCAGTACTTC. Protein product: CSVGLGGYEQYF.